This note documents a single T cell receptor beta chain sequence. It was with random hexamers that roughly 0.45 to 1 ug RNA was reverse transcribed. A multiplex approach, immunoSEQ multiplex PCR, amplified TCR beta CDR3 across 54 Vbeta and 13 Jbeta. Via MiXCR, TCRdb re-called the immunoSEQ multiplex PCR reads, giving one row per CDR3 protein. The repertoire has roughly 190,000 distinct CDR3 sequences, approximately 94% of them found once; the top ten carry 0.085% to 0.13%. This specimen belongs to a study of CD8 T cells in Susac syndrome. Sequencing of TCR beta was performed on blood CD8+ T cells and on blood CD4+ T cells. TEMRA cells were FACS-enriched, with CD8+ and CD4+ T cells isolated negatively. Trimming removed 7 bases from V and 2 bases from J, with 15 bases in between. Per the germline V gene, CDR1 is MNHNS and CDR2 is SASEGT. The CDR3 consists of 14 residues.

The TCR was taken from a human donor in good health. Sample: CD4+ T cells from PBMCs. V is TRBV6-1 and J is TRBJ2-7; unclear D gene. As DNA, the CDR3 is TGTGCCAGCATCCGGTCCTACGGGCCCTACGAGCAGTACTTC. This sequence encodes CASIRSYGPYEQYF.